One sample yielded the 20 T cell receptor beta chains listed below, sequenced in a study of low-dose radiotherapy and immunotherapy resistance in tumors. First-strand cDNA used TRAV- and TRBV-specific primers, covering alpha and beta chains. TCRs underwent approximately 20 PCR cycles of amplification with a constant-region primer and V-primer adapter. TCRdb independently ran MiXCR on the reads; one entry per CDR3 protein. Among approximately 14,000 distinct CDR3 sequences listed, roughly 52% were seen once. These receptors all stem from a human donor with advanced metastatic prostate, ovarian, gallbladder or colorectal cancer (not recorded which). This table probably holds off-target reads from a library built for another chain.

CDR3 amino acids: CASSLANPGTEAFF. The CDR3, as DNA: TGCGCCAGCAGCTTGGCCAACCCGGGCACTGAAGCTTTCTTT. V is TRBV5-1 and J is TRBJ1-1, with D hard to call. The germline CDR1 and CDR2 sequences are SGHRS and YFSETQ. The V end was cut by 0 bases, the J end by 4 bases, with 10 bases between. The CDR3 runs to 14 residues. The entire variable domain, with the rest obtained from reference TRBV5-1 and TRBJ1-1, is as follows: KAGVTQTPRYLIKTRGQQVTLSCSPISGHRSVSWYQQTPGQGLQFLFEYFSETQRNKGNFPGRFSGRQFSNSRSEMNVSTLELGDSALYLCASSLANPGTEAFFGQGTRLTVV.

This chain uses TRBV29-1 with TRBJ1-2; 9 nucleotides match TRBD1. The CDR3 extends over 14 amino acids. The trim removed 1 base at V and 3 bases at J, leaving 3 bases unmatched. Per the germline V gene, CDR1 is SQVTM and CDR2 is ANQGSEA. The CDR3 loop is CSVEGGDRDYGYTF. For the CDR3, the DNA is TGCAGCGTTGAAGGGGGGGACAGGGACTATGGCTACACCTTC.

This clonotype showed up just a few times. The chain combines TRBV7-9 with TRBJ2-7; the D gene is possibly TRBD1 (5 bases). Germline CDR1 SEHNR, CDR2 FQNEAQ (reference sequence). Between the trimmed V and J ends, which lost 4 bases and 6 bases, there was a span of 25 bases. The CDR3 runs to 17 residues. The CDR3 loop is CASSSSSRASGVREQYF. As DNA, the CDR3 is TGTGCCAGCAGCTCCAGCTCCAGGGCCTCGGGTGTACGCGAGCAGTACTTC.

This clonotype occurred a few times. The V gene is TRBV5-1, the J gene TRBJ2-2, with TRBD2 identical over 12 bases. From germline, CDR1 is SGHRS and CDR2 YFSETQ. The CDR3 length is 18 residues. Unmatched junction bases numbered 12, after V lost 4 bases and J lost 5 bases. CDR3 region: CASSPGLAGTGGTGELFF. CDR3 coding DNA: TGCGCCAGCAGCCCCGGACTAGCGGGAACCGGCGGTACCGGGGAGCTGTTTTTT.

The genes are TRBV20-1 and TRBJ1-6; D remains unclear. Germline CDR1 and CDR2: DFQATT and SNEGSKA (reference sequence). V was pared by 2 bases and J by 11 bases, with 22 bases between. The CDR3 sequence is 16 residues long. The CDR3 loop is CSARFSSVLQSTPLHF. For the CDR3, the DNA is TGCAGTGCTAGATTTTCGTCGGTACTCCAAAGTACACCCCTCCACTTT.

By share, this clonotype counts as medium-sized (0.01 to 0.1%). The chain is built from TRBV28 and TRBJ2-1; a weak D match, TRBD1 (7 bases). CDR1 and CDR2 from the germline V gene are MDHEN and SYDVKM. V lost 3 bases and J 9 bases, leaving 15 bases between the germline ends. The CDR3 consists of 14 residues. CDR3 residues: CASSFPAGGGEQFF. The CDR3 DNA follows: TGTGCCAGCAGTTTCCCCGCAGGGGGAGGTGAGCAGTTCTTC.

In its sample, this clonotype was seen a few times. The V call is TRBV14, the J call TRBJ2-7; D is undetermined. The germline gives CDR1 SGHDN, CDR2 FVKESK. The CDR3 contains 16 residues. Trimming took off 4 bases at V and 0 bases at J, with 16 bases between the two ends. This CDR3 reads CASSLVRSTSSYEQYF. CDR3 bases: TGTGCCAGCAGCCTCGTTAGGTCTACGAGCTCCTACGAGCAGTACTTC.

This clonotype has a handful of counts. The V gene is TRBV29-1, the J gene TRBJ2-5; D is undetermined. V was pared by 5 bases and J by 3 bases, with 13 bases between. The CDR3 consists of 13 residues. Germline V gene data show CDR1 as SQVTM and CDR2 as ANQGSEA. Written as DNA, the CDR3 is TGCAGCGTTCACCTACTCGGAAAAGAGACCCAGTACTTC. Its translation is CSVHLLGKETQYF.

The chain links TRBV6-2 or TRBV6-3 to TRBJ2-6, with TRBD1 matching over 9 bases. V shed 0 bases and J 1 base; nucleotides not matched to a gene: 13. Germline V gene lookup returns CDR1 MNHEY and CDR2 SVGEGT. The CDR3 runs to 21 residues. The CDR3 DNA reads TGTGCCAGCAGTTACTCGATTTTGGGGACAGGGTCTAATTCTGGGGCCAACGTCCTGACTTTC. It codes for CASSYSILGTGSNSGANVLTF.

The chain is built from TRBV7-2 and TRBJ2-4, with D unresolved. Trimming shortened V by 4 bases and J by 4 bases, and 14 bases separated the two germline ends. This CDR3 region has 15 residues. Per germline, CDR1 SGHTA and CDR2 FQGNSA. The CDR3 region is CASSSPIRAKNIQYF. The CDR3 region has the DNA TGTGCCAGCAGCTCCCCAATCCGGGCGAAAAACATTCAGTACTTC.

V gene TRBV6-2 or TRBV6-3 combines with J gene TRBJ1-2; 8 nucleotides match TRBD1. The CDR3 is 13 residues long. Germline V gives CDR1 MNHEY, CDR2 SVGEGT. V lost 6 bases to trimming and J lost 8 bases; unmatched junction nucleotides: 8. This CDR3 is CASRRQGMGGYTF. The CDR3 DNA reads TGTGCCAGCAGACGACAGGGGATGGGCGGCTACACCTTC.

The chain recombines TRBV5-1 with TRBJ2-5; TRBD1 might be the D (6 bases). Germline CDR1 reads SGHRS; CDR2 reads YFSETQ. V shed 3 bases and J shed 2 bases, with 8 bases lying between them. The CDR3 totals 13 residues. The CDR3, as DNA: TGCGCCAGCAGCTCGGACAGACAAGAGACCCAGTACTTC. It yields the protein CASSSDRQETQYF.

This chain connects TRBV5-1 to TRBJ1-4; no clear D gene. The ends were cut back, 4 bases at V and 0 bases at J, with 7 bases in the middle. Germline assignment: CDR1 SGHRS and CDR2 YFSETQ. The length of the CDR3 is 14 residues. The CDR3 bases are TGCGCCAGCAGCCCAGGAGCAACTAATGAAAAACTGTTTTTT. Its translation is CASSPGATNEKLFF.

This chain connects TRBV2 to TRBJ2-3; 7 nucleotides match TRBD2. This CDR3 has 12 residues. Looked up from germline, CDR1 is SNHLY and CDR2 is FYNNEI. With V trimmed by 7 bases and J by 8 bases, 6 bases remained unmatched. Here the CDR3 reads CASNGAGATQYF. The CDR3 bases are TGTGCCAGCAACGGTGCGGGAGCTACGCAGTATTTT. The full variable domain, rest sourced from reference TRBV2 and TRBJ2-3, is EPEVTQTPSHQVTQMGQEVILRCVPISNHLYFYWYRQILGQKVEFLVSFYNNEISEKSEIFDDQFSVERPDGSNFTLKIRSTKLEDSAMYFCASNGAGATQYFGPGTRLTVL.

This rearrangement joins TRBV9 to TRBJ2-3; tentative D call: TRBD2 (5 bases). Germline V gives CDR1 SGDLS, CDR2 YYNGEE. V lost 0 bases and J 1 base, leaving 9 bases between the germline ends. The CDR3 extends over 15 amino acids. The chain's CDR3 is CASSVDSGGTDTQYF. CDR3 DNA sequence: TGTGCCAGCAGCGTAGACAGCGGCGGCACAGATACGCAGTATTTT.

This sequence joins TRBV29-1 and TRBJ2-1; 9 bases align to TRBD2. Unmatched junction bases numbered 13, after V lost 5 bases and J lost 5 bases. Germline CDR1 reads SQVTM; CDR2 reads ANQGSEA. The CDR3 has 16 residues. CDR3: CSVRVLAGGVDNEQFF. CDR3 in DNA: TGCAGCGTTCGGGTTTTGGCGGGAGGGGTAGACAATGAGCAGTTCTTC.

CDR3 nucleotides: TGTGCCAGCAGCTTGAATAGGGCTCCAGAGACCCAGTACTTC. It encodes CASSLNRAPETQYF. The rearrangement links TRBV5-4 to TRBJ2-5, with unresolved D. CDR3 size: 14 residues. V was trimmed by 1 base and J by 4 bases, leaving 11 bases between them. The germline CDR1 and CDR2 sequences are SGHNT and YYREEE (reference sequence).

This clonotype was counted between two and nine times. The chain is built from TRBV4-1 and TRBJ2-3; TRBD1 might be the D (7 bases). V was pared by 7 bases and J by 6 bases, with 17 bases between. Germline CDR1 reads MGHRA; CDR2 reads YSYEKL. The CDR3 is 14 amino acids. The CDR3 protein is CASKVDREVDTQYF. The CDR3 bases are TGCGCCAGCAAGGTCGACAGGGAGGTGGATACGCAGTATTTT.

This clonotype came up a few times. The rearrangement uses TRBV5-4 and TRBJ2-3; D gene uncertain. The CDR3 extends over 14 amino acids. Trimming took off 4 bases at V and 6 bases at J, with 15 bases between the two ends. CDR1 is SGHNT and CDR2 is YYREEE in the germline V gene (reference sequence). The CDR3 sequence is CASSRQIDDDTQYF. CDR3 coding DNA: TGTGCCAGCAGCCGCCAAATTGATGACGATACGCAGTATTTT.

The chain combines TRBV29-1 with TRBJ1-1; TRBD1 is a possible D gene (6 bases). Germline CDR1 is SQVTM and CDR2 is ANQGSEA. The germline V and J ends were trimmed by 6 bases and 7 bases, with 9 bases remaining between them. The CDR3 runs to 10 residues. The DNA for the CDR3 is TGCAGCGTACAGGGAGATGAAGCTTTCTTT. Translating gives CSVQGDEAFF. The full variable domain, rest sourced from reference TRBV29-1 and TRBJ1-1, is SAVISQKPSRDICQRGTSLTIQCQVDSQVTMMFWYRQQPGQSLTLIATANQGSEATYESGFVIDKFPISRPNLTFSTLTVSNMSPEDSSIYLCSVQGDEAFFGQGTRLTVV.